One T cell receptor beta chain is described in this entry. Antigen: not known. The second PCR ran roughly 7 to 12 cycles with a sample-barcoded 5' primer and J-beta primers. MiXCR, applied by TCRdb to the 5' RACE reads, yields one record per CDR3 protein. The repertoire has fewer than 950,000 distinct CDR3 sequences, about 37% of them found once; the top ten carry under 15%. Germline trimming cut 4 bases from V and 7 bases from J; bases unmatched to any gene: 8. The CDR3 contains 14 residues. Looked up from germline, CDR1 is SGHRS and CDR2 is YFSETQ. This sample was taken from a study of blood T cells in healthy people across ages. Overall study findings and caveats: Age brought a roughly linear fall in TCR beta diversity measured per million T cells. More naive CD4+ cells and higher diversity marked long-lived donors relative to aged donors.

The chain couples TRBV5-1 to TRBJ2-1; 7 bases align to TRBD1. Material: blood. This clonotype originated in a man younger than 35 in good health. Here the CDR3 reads CASSPDRPGNEQFF. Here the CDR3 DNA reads TGCGCCAGCAGCCCGGACAGGCCGGGGAATGAGCAGTTCTTC.